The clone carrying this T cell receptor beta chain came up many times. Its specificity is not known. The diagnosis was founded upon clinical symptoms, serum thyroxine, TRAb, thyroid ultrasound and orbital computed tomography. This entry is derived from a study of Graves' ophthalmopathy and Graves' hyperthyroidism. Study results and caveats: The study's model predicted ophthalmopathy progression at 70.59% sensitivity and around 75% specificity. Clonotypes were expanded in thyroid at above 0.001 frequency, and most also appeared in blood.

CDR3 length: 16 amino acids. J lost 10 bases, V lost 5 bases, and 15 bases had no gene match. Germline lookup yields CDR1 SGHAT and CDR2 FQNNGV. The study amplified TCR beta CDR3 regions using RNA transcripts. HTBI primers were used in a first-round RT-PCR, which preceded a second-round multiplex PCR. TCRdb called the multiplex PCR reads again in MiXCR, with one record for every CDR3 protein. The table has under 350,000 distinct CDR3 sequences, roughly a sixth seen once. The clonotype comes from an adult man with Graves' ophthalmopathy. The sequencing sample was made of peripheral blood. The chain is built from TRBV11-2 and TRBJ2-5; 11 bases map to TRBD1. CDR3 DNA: TGTGCCAGCAGCCCCAGCGGTCTCGGGACAGGGGGAATCCAGTACTTC. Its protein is CASSPSGLGTGGIQYF.